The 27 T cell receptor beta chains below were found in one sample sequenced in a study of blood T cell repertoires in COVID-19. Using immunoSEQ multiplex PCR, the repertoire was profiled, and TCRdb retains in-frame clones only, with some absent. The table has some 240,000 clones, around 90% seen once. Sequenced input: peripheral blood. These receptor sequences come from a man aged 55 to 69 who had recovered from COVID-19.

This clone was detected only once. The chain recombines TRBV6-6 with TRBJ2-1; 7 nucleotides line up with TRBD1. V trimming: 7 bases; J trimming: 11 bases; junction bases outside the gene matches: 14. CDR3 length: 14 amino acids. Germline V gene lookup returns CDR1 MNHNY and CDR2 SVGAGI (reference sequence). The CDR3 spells CASTVEGTDRKQFF. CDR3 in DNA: TGTGCCAGCACTGTCGAAGGGACAGACAGAAAGCAGTTCTTC.

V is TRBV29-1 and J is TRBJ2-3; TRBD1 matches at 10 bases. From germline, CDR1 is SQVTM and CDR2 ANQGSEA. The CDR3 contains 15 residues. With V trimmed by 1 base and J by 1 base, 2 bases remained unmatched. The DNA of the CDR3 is TGCAGCGTTGAAGGGGACAGGGGTGGCACAGATACGCAGTATTTT. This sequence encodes CSVEGDRGGTDTQYF.

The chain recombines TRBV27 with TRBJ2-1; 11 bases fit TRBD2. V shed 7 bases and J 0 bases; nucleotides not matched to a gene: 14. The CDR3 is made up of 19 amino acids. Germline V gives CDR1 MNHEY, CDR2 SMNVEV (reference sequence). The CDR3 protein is CASTPAGTSGPSSYNEQFF. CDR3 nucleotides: TGTGCCAGCACCCCGGCCGGGACTAGCGGCCCTAGCTCCTACAATGAGCAGTTCTTC.

The CDR3 sequence is CASSPIAGSSYNEQFF. CDR3 bases: TGTGCCAGCAGCCCTATAGCGGGAAGCTCCTACAATGAGCAGTTCTTC. The chain has TRBV9 and TRBJ2-1; 8 bases are shared with TRBD2. Germline V CDR1 and CDR2: SGDLS, YYNGEE. This CDR3 comprises 16 residues. V shed 4 bases, J shed 0 bases, and the junction held 6 bases outside the gene matches.

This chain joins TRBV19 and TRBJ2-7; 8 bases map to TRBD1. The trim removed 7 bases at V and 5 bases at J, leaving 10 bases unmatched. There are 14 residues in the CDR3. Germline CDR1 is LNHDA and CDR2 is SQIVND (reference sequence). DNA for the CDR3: TGTGCCAGTACCCAATCCACAGGGGGACACGAGCAGTACTTC. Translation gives CASTQSTGGHEQYF. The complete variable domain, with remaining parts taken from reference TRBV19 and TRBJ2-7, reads DGGITQSPKYLFRKEGQNVTLSCEQNLNHDAMYWYRQDPGQGLRLIYYSQIVNDFQKGDIAEGYSVSREKKESFPLTVTSAQKNPTAFYLCASTQSTGGHEQYFGPGTRLTVT.

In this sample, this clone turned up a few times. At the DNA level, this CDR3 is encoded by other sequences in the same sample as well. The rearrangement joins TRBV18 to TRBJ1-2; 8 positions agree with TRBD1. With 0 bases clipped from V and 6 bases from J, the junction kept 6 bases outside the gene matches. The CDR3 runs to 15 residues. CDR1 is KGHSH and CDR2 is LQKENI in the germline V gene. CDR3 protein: CASSPPGQGEHGYTF. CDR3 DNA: TGTGCCAGCTCACCACCTGGACAGGGTGAGCATGGCTACACCTTC.

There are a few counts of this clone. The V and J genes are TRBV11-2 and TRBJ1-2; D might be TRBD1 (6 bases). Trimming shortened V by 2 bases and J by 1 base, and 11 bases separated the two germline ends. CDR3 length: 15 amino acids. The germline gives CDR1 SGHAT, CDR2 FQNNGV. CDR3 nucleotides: TGTGCCAGCAGCTTACTGGCAGGGGATAACTATGGCTACACCTTC. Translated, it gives CASSLLAGDNYGYTF.

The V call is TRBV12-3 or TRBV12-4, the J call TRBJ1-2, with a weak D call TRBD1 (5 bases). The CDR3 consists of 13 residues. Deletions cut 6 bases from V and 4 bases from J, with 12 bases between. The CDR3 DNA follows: TGTGCCAGCAGCCCAGGGTCGAGCTATGGCTACACCTTC. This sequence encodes CASSPGSSYGYTF.

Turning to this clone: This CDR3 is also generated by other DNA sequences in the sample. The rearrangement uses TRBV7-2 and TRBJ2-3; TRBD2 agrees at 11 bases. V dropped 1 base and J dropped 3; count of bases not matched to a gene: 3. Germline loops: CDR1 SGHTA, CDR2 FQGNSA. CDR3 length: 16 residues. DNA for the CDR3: TGTGCCAGCAGCTTAGGGCTAGCGGGAGGAACAGATACGCAGTATTTT. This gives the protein CASSLGLAGGTDTQYF.

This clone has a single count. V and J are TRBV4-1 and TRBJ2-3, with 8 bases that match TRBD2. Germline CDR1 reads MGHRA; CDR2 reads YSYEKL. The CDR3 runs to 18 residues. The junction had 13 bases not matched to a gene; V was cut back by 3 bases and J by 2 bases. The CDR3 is CASSQSKVTSGPTDTQYF. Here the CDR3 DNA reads TGCGCCAGCAGCCAGTCCAAGGTAACTAGCGGCCCCACAGATACGCAGTATTTT.

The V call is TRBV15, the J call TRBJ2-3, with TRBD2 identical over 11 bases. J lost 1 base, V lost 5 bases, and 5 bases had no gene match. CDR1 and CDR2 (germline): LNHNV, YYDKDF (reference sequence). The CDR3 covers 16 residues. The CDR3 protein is CATSARTSGRTDTQYF. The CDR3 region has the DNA TGTGCCACCAGCGCTCGGACTAGCGGGCGCACAGATACGCAGTATTTT.

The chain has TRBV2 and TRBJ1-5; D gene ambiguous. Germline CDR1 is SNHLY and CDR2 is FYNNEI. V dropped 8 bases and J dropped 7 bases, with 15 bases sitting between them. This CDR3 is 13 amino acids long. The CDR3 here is CASAYSGSQPQHF. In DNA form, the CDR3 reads TGTGCCAGCGCATACAGTGGATCCCAGCCCCAGCATTTT.

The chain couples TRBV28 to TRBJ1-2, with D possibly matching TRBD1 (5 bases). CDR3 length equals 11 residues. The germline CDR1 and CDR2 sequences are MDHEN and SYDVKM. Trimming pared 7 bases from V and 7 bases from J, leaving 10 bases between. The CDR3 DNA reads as TGTGCCAGCACAGTAAGGGGTGGCTACACCTTC. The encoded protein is CASTVRGGYTF.

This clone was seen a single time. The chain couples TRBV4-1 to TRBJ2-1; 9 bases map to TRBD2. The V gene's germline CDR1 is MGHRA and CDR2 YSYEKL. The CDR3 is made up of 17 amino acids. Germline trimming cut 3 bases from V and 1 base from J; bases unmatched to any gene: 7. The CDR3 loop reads CASSQQASGASYNEQFF. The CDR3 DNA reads TGCGCCAGCAGCCAGCAGGCTAGCGGGGCTTCCTACAATGAGCAGTTCTTC.

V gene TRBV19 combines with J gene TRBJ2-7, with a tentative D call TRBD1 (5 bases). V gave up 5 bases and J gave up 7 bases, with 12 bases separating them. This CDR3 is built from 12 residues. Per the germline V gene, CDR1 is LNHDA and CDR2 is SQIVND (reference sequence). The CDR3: CASSARVGEQYF. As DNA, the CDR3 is TGTGCCAGTAGTGCCAGGGTGGGGGAGCAGTACTTC.

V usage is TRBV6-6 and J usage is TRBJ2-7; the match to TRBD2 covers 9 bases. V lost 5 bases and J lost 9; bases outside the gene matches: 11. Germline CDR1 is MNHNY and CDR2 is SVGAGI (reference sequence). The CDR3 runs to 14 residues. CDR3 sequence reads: CASSGPGLAARQYF. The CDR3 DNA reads TGTGCCAGCAGTGGACCGGGACTAGCCGCCAGGCAGTACTTC.

DNA of the CDR3: TGTGCCAGCAGACGTTCGAGCTCCTATAATTCACCCCTCCACTTT. Its protein is CASRRSSSYNSPLHF. The chain combines TRBV6-5 with TRBJ1-6; D remains unclear. This CDR3 spans 15 amino acids. V dropped 6 bases and J dropped 0 bases, with 9 bases sitting between them. The germline gives CDR1 MNHEY, CDR2 SVGAGI.

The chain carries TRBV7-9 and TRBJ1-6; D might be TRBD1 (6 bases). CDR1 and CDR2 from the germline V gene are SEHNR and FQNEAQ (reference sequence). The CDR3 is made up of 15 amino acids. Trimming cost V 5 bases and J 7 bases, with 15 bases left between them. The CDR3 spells CASSPDRLGNSPLHF. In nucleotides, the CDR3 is TGTGCCAGCAGCCCTGACAGGTTAGGAAATTCACCCCTCCACTTT.

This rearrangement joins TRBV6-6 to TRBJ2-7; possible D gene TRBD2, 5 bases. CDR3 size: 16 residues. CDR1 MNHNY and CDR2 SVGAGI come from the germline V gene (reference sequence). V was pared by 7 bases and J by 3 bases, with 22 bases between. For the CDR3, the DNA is TGTGCCAGCACCCGAGACTACATGGTGGGCGGCTACGAGCAGTACTTC. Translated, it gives CASTRDYMVGGYEQYF.

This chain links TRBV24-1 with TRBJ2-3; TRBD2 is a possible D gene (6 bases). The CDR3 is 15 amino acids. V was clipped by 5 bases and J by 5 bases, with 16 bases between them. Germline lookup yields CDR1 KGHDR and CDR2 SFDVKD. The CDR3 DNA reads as TGTGCCACCAGTGCCGGACTACGAACGGGAGATACGCAGTATTTT. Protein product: CATSAGLRTGDTQYF.

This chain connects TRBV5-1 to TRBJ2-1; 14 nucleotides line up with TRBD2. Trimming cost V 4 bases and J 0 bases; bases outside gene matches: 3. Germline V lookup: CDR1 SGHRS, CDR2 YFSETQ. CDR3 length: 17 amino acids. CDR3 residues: CASSRTSGGPSYNEQFF. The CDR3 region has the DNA TGCGCCAGCAGCAGGACTAGCGGGGGGCCCTCCTACAATGAGCAGTTCTTC.

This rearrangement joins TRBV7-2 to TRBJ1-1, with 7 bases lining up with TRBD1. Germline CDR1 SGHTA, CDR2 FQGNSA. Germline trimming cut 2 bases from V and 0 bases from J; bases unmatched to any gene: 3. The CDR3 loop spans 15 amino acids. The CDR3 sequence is CASSLRQGVNTEAFF. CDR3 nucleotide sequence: TGTGCCAGCAGCTTAAGACAGGGCGTGAACACTGAAGCTTTCTTT.

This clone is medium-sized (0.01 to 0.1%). The CDR3, as DNA: TGTGCCAGTAGTATTATGGGGACTCTCTATGGCTACACCTTC. Translation gives CASSIMGTLYGYTF. The rearrangement uses TRBV19 and TRBJ1-2; D possibly corresponds to TRBD1 (5 bases). The CDR3 covers 14 residues. V was clipped by 3 bases and J by 4 bases, with 12 bases between them. Germline values: CDR1 LNHDA, CDR2 SQIVND (reference sequence). Drawing the rest from reference TRBV19 and TRBJ1-2, the complete variable domain is DGGITQSPKYLFRKEGQNVTLSCEQNLNHDAMYWYRQDPGQGLRLIYYSQIVNDFQKGDIAEGYSVSREKKESFPLTVTSAQKNPTAFYLCASSIMGTLYGYTFGSGTRLTVV.

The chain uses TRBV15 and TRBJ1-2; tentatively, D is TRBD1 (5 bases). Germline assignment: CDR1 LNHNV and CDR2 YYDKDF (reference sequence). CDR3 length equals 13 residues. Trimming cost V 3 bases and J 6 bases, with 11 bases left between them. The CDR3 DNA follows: TGTGCCACCAGCAGGCCGGGGGTTAATGGCTACACCTTC. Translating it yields CATSRPGVNGYTF.

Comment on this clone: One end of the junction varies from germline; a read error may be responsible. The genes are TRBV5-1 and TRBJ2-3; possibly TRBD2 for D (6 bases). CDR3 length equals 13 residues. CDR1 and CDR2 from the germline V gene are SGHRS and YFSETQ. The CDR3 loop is CASSTTSIDTQYF. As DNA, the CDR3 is TGCGCCAGCAGCACCACTAGCATAGATACGCAGTATTTT.

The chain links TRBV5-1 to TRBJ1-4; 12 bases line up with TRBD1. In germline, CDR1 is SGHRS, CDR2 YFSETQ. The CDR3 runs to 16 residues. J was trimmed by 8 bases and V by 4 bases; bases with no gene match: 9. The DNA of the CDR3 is TGCGCCAGCAGCAGCGGGACAGGGGGCCTAGGGGAAAAACTGTTTTTT. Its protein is CASSSGTGGLGEKLFF. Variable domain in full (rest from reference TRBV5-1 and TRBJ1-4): KAGVTQTPRYLIKTRGQQVTLSCSPISGHRSVSWYQQTPGQGLQFLFEYFSETQRNKGNFPGRFSGRQFSNSRSEMNVSTLELGDSALYLCASSSGTGGLGEKLFFGSGTQLSVL.

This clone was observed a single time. Here the CDR3 reads CSVRTGGNTEAFF. CDR3 coding DNA: TGCAGCGTTCGGACAGGGGGCAACACTGAAGCTTTCTTT. The rearrangement links TRBV29-1 to TRBJ1-1; 11 nucleotides align to TRBD1. V shed 5 bases, J shed 2 bases, and the junction held 1 base outside the gene matches. The CDR3 runs to 13 residues. Germline CDR1 reads SQVTM; CDR2 reads ANQGSEA.